The 12 T cell receptor beta chains presented below share a single source sample, sequenced in a study of CD4 and CD8 cells across lung adenocarcinoma regions. TCRdb processed the PCR reads anew with MiXCR; each CDR3 protein has one entry. Here the sample spans some 16,000 distinct CDR3 sequences, roughly three fifths being singletons. Sequenced material: CD8+ T cells from the center of a lung tumor. The receptors come from a female donor with lung adenocarcinoma. The CD4 and CD8 labels of this study may be unreliable.

The chain is built from TRBV6-4 and TRBJ2-5; D is possibly TRBD1 or TRBD2 (5 bases each). The DNA end lines up better with TRBJ2-7; the J call may be wrong. This CDR3 has 15 residues. Germline V lookup: CDR1 MRHNA, CDR2 SNTAGT. As DNA, the CDR3 is TGTGCCAGCAGTGGCTCTTGGGACCCCCTTTACGAGCAGTACGTC. Its translation: CASSGSWDPLYEQYV.

The chain links TRBV6-1 to TRBJ1-2; 7 bases align to TRBD1. The CDR3 consists of 15 residues. The V segment lost 5 bases and the J segment 4 bases; nucleotides outside the gene matches: 10. CDR1 MNHNS and CDR2 SASEGT come from the germline V gene. The CDR3 region is CASSPQTGIGYGYTF. CDR3 DNA: TGTGCCAGCAGTCCCCAGACAGGGATCGGCTATGGCTACACCTTC.

The genes are TRBV6-1 and TRBJ2-5, with TRBD2 matching 8 bases. The CDR3 length is 17 residues. The V and J ends lost 6 bases and 8 bases, in that order; junction bases with no gene match: 20. The germline gives CDR1 MNHNS, CDR2 SASEGT. In DNA form, the CDR3 reads TGTGCCAGCAGCCGGGGACTCGCGGGGGGTTTCACAGATACCCAGTACTTC. It specifies CASSRGLAGGFTDTQYF.

This clonotype showed up just a few times. The rearrangement joins TRBV7-2 to TRBJ2-1; D may correspond to TRBD1 or TRBD2 (7 bases each). The CDR3 has 17 amino acids. Trimming took 4 bases from V and 9 from J, leaving 25 bases between them. Germline lookup yields CDR1 SGHTA and CDR2 FQGNSA. The CDR3 nucleotides read TGTGCCAGCAGCTCCAGGGGGGGACAAAGGGTTTCTGGTGAGCAGTTCTTC. Translation: CASSSRGGQRVSGEQFF. The full variable domain, in which reference TRBV7-2 and TRBJ2-1 provide the parts outside the CDR3, is GAGVSQSPSNKVTEKGKDVELRCDPISGHTALYWYRQSLGQGLEFLIYFQGNSAPDKSGLPSDRFSAERTGGSVSTLTIQRTQQEDSAVYLCASSSRGGQRVSGEQFFGPGTRLTVL.

V is TRBV6-1 and J is TRBJ2-5; no reliable D call. This CDR3 comprises 12 residues. Germline values: CDR1 MNHNS, CDR2 SASEGT. The V gene lost 2 bases and the J gene lost 4 bases, with 5 bases spanning the gap. The chain's CDR3 is CASSETTETQYF. CDR3 in DNA: TGTGCCAGCAGTGAAACCACAGAGACCCAGTACTTC.

The gene calls are TRBV6-1 and TRBJ2-3; D possibly corresponds to TRBD2 (5 bases). CDR3 length: 14 residues. CDR1 is MNHNS and CDR2 is SASEGT in the germline V gene. CDR3 loop: CAGSVGAGTDTQYF. The CDR3 DNA reads TGTGCGGGCAGCGTGGGAGCGGGCACAGATACGCAGTATTTT.

V usage is TRBV6-1 and J usage is TRBJ1-2; unclear D gene. The CDR3 sequence is 14 residues long. Trimming pared 9 bases from V and 4 bases from J, leaving 18 bases between. Germline CDR1 and CDR2: MNHNS and SASEGT. The DNA of the CDR3 is TGTGCCAGTACCGGGAAACAATCTATCTATGGCTACACCTTC. As protein: CASTGKQSIYGYTF.

The chain employs TRBV10-3 and TRBJ2-3; D gene ambiguous. V was clipped by 11 bases and J by 1 base, with 13 bases between them. Germline assignment: CDR1 ENHRY and CDR2 SYGVKD. This CDR3 region has 13 residues. CDR3 sequence (DNA): TGTGCCTCCGGACGGCCGGGCACAGATACGCAGTATTTT. Its protein is CASGRPGTDTQYF.

For this clonotype: Its ends do not fully match the called genes, so a read error is possible. V is TRBV27 and J is TRBJ2-3; no clear D gene. The J call is doubtful: the DNA matches TRBJ2-5 better. Germline lookup yields CDR1 MNHEY and CDR2 SMNVEV (reference sequence). The CDR3 consists of 14 residues. The CDR3 is CASIVGRDPDTQYF. CDR3 DNA sequence: TGTGCGAGCATCGTGGGCCGTGACCCAGATACCCAGTACTTC.

This CDR3 is CASSQEIQPDTQYF. The CDR3 bases are TGCGCCAGCAGCCAGGAGATTCAGCCAGATACGCAGTATTTT. V gene TRBV4-1 combines with J gene TRBJ2-3; D unresolved. The CDR3 is 14 amino acids. Germline CDR1 is MGHRA and CDR2 is YSYEKL. V lost 3 bases and J 4 bases, leaving 11 bases between the germline ends.

The chain recombines TRBV10-3 with TRBJ1-5; D may be TRBD1 (5 bases). Germline CDR1 is ENHRY and CDR2 is SYGVKD. Trimming removed 8 bases from V and 5 bases from J, with 13 bases in between. The CDR3 sequence is 13 residues long. CDR3 in DNA: TGTGCCATCGGGGCAGGGTCCGATCAGCCCCAGCATTTT. This codes for CAIGAGSDQPQHF.

V and J are TRBV3-1 and TRBJ2-1; D is unclear. The J call could be wrong; TRBJ2-5 is a better fit for the DNA end. Germline V gives CDR1 LGHDT, CDR2 YNNKEL (reference sequence). The CDR3 is 12 amino acids. The CDR3 nucleotides are TGTGCCAGCAGCCAAGAATCCGAGACCCAGTACTTC. It is translated as CASSQESETQYF.